This is a list of T cell receptor beta chains from one sample in a study of Ad26.COV2.S vaccination and SARS-CoV-2 variants. Using immunoSEQ multiplex PCR, the repertoire was profiled, and TCRdb retains in-frame clones only, with some absent. The sample contains around 500,000 clones, about 88% of which appear only once. Sequencing was performed on peripheral blood, taken in a trial of Ad26.COV2.S vaccine versus placebo. These receptors all stem from a person aged 18-65 years who received the Ad26.COV2.S COVID-19 vaccine or a placebo. Each CDR3 is given with its conserved first and last residue. The D gene is left open where the match is weak. Where a row states a size, it is once, few, many or the class of an expanded clone; other rows omit it.

V: TRBV2; D: NA; J: TRBJ1-2; size: NA; DNA: TGTGCCACCAGACCTGAAGCTAACTATGGCTACACCTTC; CDR3: CATRPEANYGYTF
V: TRBV2; D: TRBD2; J: TRBJ2-1; size: NA; DNA: TGTGCCAGCAGCCTAGCGGCATCCTACAATGAGCAGTTCTTC; CDR3: CASSLAASYNEQFF
V: TRBV28; D: TRBD2; J: TRBJ2-5; size: NA; DNA: TGTGCCAGCAGGCCCCCTCTAGCGGGAGGCGGGACCCAGTACTTC; CDR3: CASRPPLAGGGTQYF
V: TRBV28; D: NA; J: TRBJ1-3; size: NA; DNA: TGTGCCAGCAGTTTATTTAAGGAGTCTGGAAACACCATATATTTT; CDR3: CASSLFKESGNTIYF
V: TRBV27; D: TRBD1; J: TRBJ2-7; size: NA; DNA: TGTGCCAGCAGTGCGACAGGGGGCTACTACGAGCAGTACTTC; CDR3: CASSATGGYYEQYF
V: TRBV6-5; D: NA; J: TRBJ1-1; size: NA; DNA: TGTGCCAGCAGTTACTCTCAGGGCCTGGCCGGCACTGAAGCTTTCTTT; CDR3: CASSYSQGLAGTEAFF
V: TRBV7-3; D: TRBD2; J: TRBJ2-2; size: NA; DNA: TGTGCCAGCAGCTTAGGACTAGCGCAAACCGGGGAGCTGTTTTTT; CDR3: CASSLGLAQTGELFF
V: TRBV15; D: TRBD1; J: TRBJ2-4; size: NA; DNA: TGTGCCACCAGCCGGGACAGGGAAAACATTCAGTACTTC; CDR3: CATSRDRENIQYF
V: TRBV30; D: TRBD2; J: TRBJ2-7; size: NA; DNA: TGTGCCTGGAGGGGACTAGCGGCCTACGAGCAGTACTTC; CDR3: CAWRGLAAYEQYF
V: TRBV6-2/TRBV6-3; D: NA; J: TRBJ2-5; size: NA; DNA: TGTGCCAGCAGTTACCCCCCAGGGGATGAGACCCAGTACTTC; CDR3: CASSYPPGDETQYF
V: TRBV2; D: TRBD1; J: TRBJ2-2; size: NA; DNA: TGTGCCAGCAGGACCCAGGGGGAAAACACCGGGGAGCTGTTTTTT; CDR3: CASRTQGENTGELFF
V: TRBV30; D: TRBD2; J: TRBJ2-3; size: NA; DNA: TGTGCCTGGAGTGTGTCTCGGACTAGCGGCACAGATACGCAGTATTTT; CDR3: CAWSVSRTSGTDTQYF
V: TRBV6-5; D: TRBD1; J: TRBJ2-7; size: NA; DNA: TGTGCCAGCAGTCCCGGGGGGACAGGGGGCGCCGAGCAGTACTTC; CDR3: CASSPGGTGGAEQYF
V: TRBV6-6; D: TRBD2; J: TRBJ2-2; size: NA; DNA: TGTGCCAGCAGTTACCCAAAGCGGGAGGTCGGGGAGCTGTTTTTT; CDR3: CASSYPKREVGELFF
V: TRBV6-6; D: NA; J: TRBJ1-5; size: NA; DNA: TGTGCCAGCAGTTCTCAAGCGACAGCTCAGCCCCAGCATTTT; CDR3: CASSSQATAQPQHF
V: TRBV5-1; D: NA; J: TRBJ2-5; size: NA; DNA: TGCGCCAGCAGCTTTAGGTTCTCGGGCGGGGCGCAAGAGACCCAGTACTTC; CDR3: CASSFRFSGGAQETQYF
V: TRBV2; D: TRBD2; J: TRBJ2-1; size: NA; DNA: TGTGCCAGCGGGAGGGATGGCAATGAGCAGTTCTTC; CDR3: CASGRDGNEQFF
V: TRBV18; D: NA; J: TRBJ2-1; size: NA; DNA: TGTGCCAGCTCACGTCCGAACGAACGCGCTGAGCAGTTCTTC; CDR3: CASSRPNERAEQFF
V: TRBV7-3; D: NA; J: TRBJ2-1; size: NA; DNA: TGTGCCAGCAGCTTAGTCGGTAATGAGCAGTTCTTC; CDR3: CASSLVGNEQFF
V: TRBV3-1/TRBV3-2; D: NA; J: TRBJ2-7; size: NA; DNA: TGTGCCAGCAGCCAAACTCCAGCCTCCTACGAGCAGTACTTC; CDR3: CASSQTPASYEQYF
V: TRBV19; D: NA; J: TRBJ2-5; size: NA; DNA: TGTGCCAGTAGTAACCGGGACACCGGACAAGAGACCCAGTACTTC; CDR3: CASSNRDTGQETQYF
V: TRBV6-5; D: NA; J: TRBJ2-1; size: NA; DNA: TGTGCCAGCAACTTGGACGGGAGAGCCGATGAGCAGTTCTTC; CDR3: CASNLDGRADEQFF
V: TRBV5-1; D: NA; J: TRBJ1-2; size: NA; DNA: TGCGCCAGCAGCTCCGACAGCTTCTATGGCTACACCTTC; CDR3: CASSSDSFYGYTF
V: TRBV7-3; D: TRBD2; J: TRBJ2-3; size: NA; DNA: TGTGCCAGCAGCTCATCGGGACTAGACACAGATACGCAGTATTTT; CDR3: CASSSSGLDTDTQYF
V: TRBV6-5; D: TRBD1; J: TRBJ2-7; size: NA; DNA: TGTGCCAGCAGGACCGGGACAGGAACCTACGAGCAGTACTTC; CDR3: CASRTGTGTYEQYF
V: TRBV28; D: TRBD1; J: TRBJ2-7; size: NA; DNA: TGTGCCAGCAGTTCATTAACCGGGACAGCCTTAACCTACGAGCAGTACTTC; CDR3: CASSSLTGTALTYEQYF
V: TRBV7-6; D: NA; J: TRBJ2-5; size: once; DNA: TGTGCCAGCAGCTTAGCACCGGGCGGACAAGAGACCCAGTACTTC; CDR3: CASSLAPGGQETQYF
V: TRBV6-2/TRBV6-3; D: NA; J: TRBJ2-3; size: NA; DNA: TGTGCCAGCAGTACAGGGCAAGGAGTCGCAGATACGCAGTATTTT; CDR3: CASSTGQGVADTQYF
V: TRBV7-7; D: TRBD2; J: TRBJ2-2; size: NA; DNA: TGTGCTAGCAGCTTAGATCTGGGGACCATCACCGCTAGCGGGAGGAGTACCGGGGAGCTGTTTTTT; CDR3: CASSLDLGTITASGRSTGELFF
V: TRBV5-4; D: NA; J: TRBJ2-5; size: NA; DNA: TGTGCCAGCAGCCCCCCTGGATCCTTGAGGAAAGGAGAGACCCAGTACTTC; CDR3: CASSPPGSLRKGETQYF
V: TRBV7-2; D: NA; J: TRBJ2-1; size: NA; DNA: TGTGCCAGCATTTCCTACAATGAGCAGTTCTTC; CDR3: CASISYNEQFF
V: TRBV14; D: TRBD1; J: TRBJ1-6; size: NA; DNA: TGTGCCAGCAGGGCCGGGACAGGGAATTCACCCCTCCACTTT; CDR3: CASRAGTGNSPLHF
V: TRBV2; D: NA; J: TRBJ1-3; size: NA; DNA: TGTGCCAGCAGTGATGAGAGGGTTTCTGGAAACACCATATATTTT; CDR3: CASSDERVSGNTIYF
V: TRBV5-1; D: TRBD1; J: TRBJ2-1; size: NA; DNA: TGCGCCAGCAGCTTGGTAGTAGGGACAGTTAATGAGCAGTTCTTC; CDR3: CASSLVVGTVNEQFF
V: TRBV15; D: NA; J: TRBJ2-7; size: NA; DNA: TGTGCCACCAGCAGAGGTGGACTCAGCTCCTACGAGCAGTACTTC; CDR3: CATSRGGLSSYEQYF
V: TRBV5-1; D: NA; J: TRBJ2-7; size: NA; DNA: TGCGCCAGCAGCTTGGGATTGAGTGGGGGTGACGAGCAGTACTTC; CDR3: CASSLGLSGGDEQYF
V: TRBV7-3; D: TRBD1; J: TRBJ2-6; size: NA; DNA: TGTGCCAGCAGCTTAAGGGGGACAGGGCACTCTGGGGCCAACGTCCTGACTTTC; CDR3: CASSLRGTGHSGANVLTF
V: TRBV6-5; D: TRBD2; J: TRBJ2-7; size: NA; DNA: TGTGCCAGTGGGGTCGGGGGGGGCGAGCAGTACTTC; CDR3: CASGVGGGEQYF
V: TRBV18; D: NA; J: TRBJ2-7; size: NA; DNA: TGTGCCAGCTCACCAGCGGACATCTACGAGCAGTACTTC; CDR3: CASSPADIYEQYF
V: TRBV5-4; D: NA; J: TRBJ2-5; size: NA; DNA: TGTGCCAGCAGCTTGTTCGGTTTGGCAGACCAAGAGACCCAGTACTTC; CDR3: CASSLFGLADQETQYF
V: TRBV19; D: NA; J: TRBJ1-4; size: NA; DNA: TGTGCCAGTAGTATTCAGGCCGCAACTAATGAAAAACTGTTTTTT; CDR3: CASSIQAATNEKLFF
V: TRBV3-1/TRBV3-2; D: NA; J: TRBJ2-2; size: NA; DNA: TGTGCCAGCAGCCAGGTCCACACCGGGGAGCTGTTTTTT; CDR3: CASSQVHTGELFF
V: TRBV10-3; D: TRBD1; J: TRBJ1-6; size: NA; DNA: TGTGCCATCAGGGACCGACAGGGAGTTTCCTCACCCCTCCACTTT; CDR3: CAIRDRQGVSSPLHF
V: TRBV19; D: NA; J: TRBJ2-2; size: NA; DNA: TGTGCCAGTAGTATAGCCCCCTTGCACACCGGGGAGCTGTTTTTT; CDR3: CASSIAPLHTGELFF
V: TRBV19; D: NA; J: TRBJ1-5; size: NA; DNA: TGTGCCACCCGAAGGGCTGGGGATCTTAATCAGCCCCAGCATTTT; CDR3: CATRRAGDLNQPQHF
V: TRBV4-2; D: TRBD2; J: TRBJ2-5; size: NA; DNA: TGTGCCAGCAGCCTCGTCCCGGGACTAGTTTCTGAGACCCAGTACTTC; CDR3: CASSLVPGLVSETQYF
V: TRBV6-6; D: NA; J: TRBJ1-5; size: NA; DNA: TGTGCCAGCAGTTACGTGGTCAGCAATCAGCCCCAGCATTTT; CDR3: CASSYVVSNQPQHF
V: TRBV21-1; D: NA; J: TRBJ2-7; size: NA; DNA: TGTGCCAGCAGCCCCCGGGACAGGGTCTACGAGCAGTACTTC; CDR3: CASSPRDRVYEQYF
V: TRBV28; D: NA; J: TRBJ2-7; size: NA; DNA: TGTGCCAGCAGTTCGACCTACGAGCAGTACTTC; CDR3: CASSSTYEQYF
V: TRBV9; D: NA; J: TRBJ1-6; size: once; DNA: TGTGCCAGCAGCGTAGACGTGATGGGTAATTCACCCCTCCACTTT; CDR3: CASSVDVMGNSPLHF
V: TRBV9; D: NA; J: TRBJ1-3; size: NA; DNA: TGTGCCAGCAGCGGGAGCAACAGGGTTGGGTCTGGAAACACCATATATTTT; CDR3: CASSGSNRVGSGNTIYF
V: TRBV5-1; D: TRBD1; J: TRBJ1-2; size: NA; DNA: TGCGCCAGCAGCTTGGATCCCGGGACAGCCTATGGCTACACCTTC; CDR3: CASSLDPGTAYGYTF